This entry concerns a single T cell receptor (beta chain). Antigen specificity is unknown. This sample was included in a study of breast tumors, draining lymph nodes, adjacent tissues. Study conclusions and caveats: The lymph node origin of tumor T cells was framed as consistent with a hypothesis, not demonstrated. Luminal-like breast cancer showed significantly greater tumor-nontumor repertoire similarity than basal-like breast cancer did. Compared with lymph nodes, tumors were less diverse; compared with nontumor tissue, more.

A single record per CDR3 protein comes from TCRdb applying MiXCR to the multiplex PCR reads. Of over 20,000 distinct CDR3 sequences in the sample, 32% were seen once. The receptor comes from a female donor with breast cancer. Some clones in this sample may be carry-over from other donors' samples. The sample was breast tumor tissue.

The DNA of the CDR3 is TGTGCCAGCAGTTACTCGGGAGTCAGGGGCTCCTACGAGCAGTACTTC. It is translated as CASSYSGVRGSYEQYF. The V call is TRBV6-6, the J call TRBJ2-7; D possibly corresponds to TRBD1 (6 bases). V gave up 0 bases and J gave up 0 bases, with 12 bases separating them. Germline V gene lookup returns CDR1 MNHNY and CDR2 SVGAGI (reference sequence). This CDR3 has 16 residues.